These 21 T cell receptor beta chains came from one sample sequenced in a study of cytomegalovirus exposure and HLA in healthy donors. The study ran its PCR with 60 Vbeta and 13 Jbeta primers. The assay was immunoSEQ multiplex PCR, and TCRdb's table has in-frame clones only and misses some. The data hold 95,000 to 100,000 clones, with 65% to 80% observed a single time. The sample taken for sequencing was PBMCs. These receptors were taken from a man over 45 in good health and CMV-seronegative.

The CDR3 spells CASSQDVAGGYNEQFF. The CDR3 DNA reads TGCGCCAGCAGCCAAGACGTAGCGGGGGGATACAATGAGCAGTTCTTC. The chain combines TRBV4-1 with TRBJ2-1; 10 bases are shared with TRBD2. The CDR3 has 16 residues. In germline, CDR1 is MGHRA, CDR2 YSYEKL. Losses at the gene ends were 0 bases for V and 4 bases for J; bases not matched to a gene: 3.

This chain joins TRBV30 and TRBJ1-1; 7 bases match TRBD1. Germline V gives CDR1 GTSNPN, CDR2 SVGIG (reference sequence). The J segment lost 5 bases and the V segment lost 1 base, leaving 4 bases of the junction unmatched. CDR3 length: 13 amino acids. The CDR3 protein is CAWSGTRGTEAFF. Written as DNA, the CDR3 is TGTGCCTGGAGTGGGACCAGGGGGACTGAAGCTTTCTTT.

This chain connects TRBV10-2 to TRBJ2-2, with D perhaps TRBD2 (6 bases). CDR1 is WSHSY and CDR2 is SAAADI in the germline V gene. V was cut by 4 bases and J by 0 bases, with 12 bases left in between. This CDR3 is 16 amino acids long. Written as DNA, the CDR3 is TGCGCCAGCAGTGCTGGAGGGGCTACGAACACCGGGGAGCTGTTTTTT. Translated: CASSAGGATNTGELFF.

The rearrangement joins TRBV19 to TRBJ1-2; D perhaps matches TRBD1 (5 bases). The CDR3 has 15 residues. Germline loops: CDR1 LNHDA, CDR2 SQIVND (reference sequence). V lost 9 bases and J lost 4, with 21 bases in between. The CDR3 sequence is CASRSPRARGYGYTF. The DNA of the CDR3 is TGTGCCAGCCGAAGTCCCAGGGCCCGCGGCTATGGCTACACCTTC.

The rearrangement joins TRBV28 to TRBJ2-7; maybe TRBD2 (5 bases). This CDR3 has 12 residues. Germline CDR1 reads MDHEN; CDR2 reads SYDVKM. The ends were cut back, 5 bases at V and 6 bases at J, with 11 bases in the middle. The CDR3 nucleotides are TGTGCCAGCAGTCCCCCCCGGGGCGAGCAGTACTTC. Amino acids: CASSPPRGEQYF.

The chain uses TRBV10-3 and TRBJ2-5; D might be TRBD2 (6 bases). CDR3 length equals 13 residues. V was cut by 8 bases and J by 2 bases, with 12 bases left in between. Looked up from germline, CDR1 is ENHRY and CDR2 is SYGVKD. The CDR3 is CAIGRTVQETQYF. CDR3 coding DNA: TGTGCCATCGGGAGGACGGTGCAAGAGACCCAGTACTTC.

V gene TRBV5-1 combines with J gene TRBJ1-1; 8 bases match TRBD1. CDR3 size: 15 residues. Germline V gene data show CDR1 as SGHRS and CDR2 as YFSETQ. The J segment lost 0 bases and the V segment lost 4 bases, leaving 5 bases of the junction unmatched. The CDR3 nucleotides are TGCGCCAGCAGCGTTGGACAGGGCTTGAACACTGAAGCTTTCTTT. Translating it yields CASSVGQGLNTEAFF.

The chain links TRBV4-3 to TRBJ1-5; D gene uncertain. Germline CDR1 LGHNA, CDR2 YSLEER. The CDR3 runs to 15 residues. Between the trimmed V and J ends, which lost 0 bases and 4 bases, there was a span of 10 bases. The CDR3 DNA reads TGCGCCAGCAGCCAAGAACCGGGGAAGAATCAGCCCCAGCATTTT. Protein sequence: CASSQEPGKNQPQHF.

The rearrangement links TRBV5-6 to TRBJ2-7; 7 positions agree with TRBD1. Germline loops: CDR1 SGHDT, CDR2 YYEEEE. V was pared by 3 bases and J by 0 bases, with 3 bases of the junction left unmatched. The CDR3 has 14 residues. Here the CDR3 DNA reads TGTGCCAGCAGCTCAGGGACAGTCTCCTACGAGCAGTACTTC. Protein product: CASSSGTVSYEQYF.

This chain connects TRBV4-1 to TRBJ2-3, with a possible D match to TRBD2 (5 bases). This CDR3 comprises 16 residues. Deletions cut 3 bases from V and 0 bases from J, with 13 bases between. The V gene's germline CDR1 is MGHRA and CDR2 YSYEKL. This CDR3 is CASSQEPGSSTDTQYF. DNA of the CDR3: TGCGCCAGCAGCCAGGAACCGGGATCTAGCACAGATACGCAGTATTTT.

The V call is TRBV11-1, the J call TRBJ1-2; D is undetermined. Looked up from germline, CDR1 is SGHAT and CDR2 is FQDESV (reference sequence). CDR3 size: 13 residues. Trimming pared 5 bases from V and 4 bases from J, leaving 11 bases between. The CDR3 spells CASSLGPLYGYTF. CDR3 nucleotide sequence: TGTGCCAGCAGCCTTGGGCCGCTCTATGGCTACACCTTC.

V and J are TRBV7-2 and TRBJ2-3, with 13 bases fitting TRBD2. From germline, CDR1 is SGHTA and CDR2 FQGNSA. This CDR3 region has 19 residues. V lost 3 bases, J lost 2 bases, and 11 bases stayed unmatched. The chain's CDR3 is CASSFGLAGDLPFTDTQYF. Written as DNA, the CDR3 is TGTGCCAGCAGCTTTGGACTAGCGGGAGACCTACCTTTCACAGATACGCAGTATTTT.

This rearrangement joins TRBV11-2 to TRBJ1-1; perhaps TRBD1 as D (5 bases). Germline assignment: CDR1 SGHAT and CDR2 FQNNGV. Trimming left V 5 bases short and J 5 bases short, with 18 bases between. This CDR3 has 15 residues. The CDR3 region is CASSPQIGGLTEAFF. CDR3 in DNA: TGTGCCAGCAGCCCTCAAATCGGGGGACTGACTGAAGCTTTCTTT.

The V gene is TRBV27, the J gene TRBJ2-7; D is possibly TRBD1 (6 bases). Germline V gene lookup returns CDR1 MNHEY and CDR2 SMNVEV (reference sequence). CDR3 length equals 13 residues. The ends were cut back, 5 bases at V and 3 bases at J, with 11 bases in the middle. The CDR3 sequence is CASSTPDSYEQYF. The DNA for the CDR3 is TGTGCCAGCAGTACCCCGGACAGCTACGAGCAGTACTTC.

J is TRBJ2-7 and V is TRBV7-2; 7 bases match TRBD2. The CDR3 is made up of 15 amino acids. Losses at the gene ends were 5 bases for V and 0 bases for J; bases not matched to a gene: 7. Germline loops: CDR1 SGHTA, CDR2 FQGNSA. The CDR3 bases are TGTGCCAGCAGCCGGGGTGGCGGGAGCTCCTACGAGCAGTACTTC. Amino acid sequence: CASSRGGGSSYEQYF.

V and J are TRBV7-8 and TRBJ1-5; D possibly corresponds to TRBD1 (6 bases). Germline V gene lookup returns CDR1 SGHVS and CDR2 FQNEAQ. V dropped 2 bases and J dropped 2 bases, with 13 bases sitting between them. The CDR3 has 16 residues. The CDR3 coding sequence is TGTGCCAGCAGCTTATTACAGGGACGGGGCAATCAGCCCCAGCATTTT. This translates into CASSLLQGRGNQPQHF.

This clone was counted only a few times. The chain couples TRBV10-2 to TRBJ2-7, with TRBD1 matching over 7 bases. The J segment lost 5 bases and the V segment lost 5 bases, leaving 12 bases of the junction unmatched. CDR3 length equals 15 residues. The germline V gene has CDR1 WSHSY and CDR2 SAAADI. The CDR3 DNA follows: TGCGCCAGCAGTTTGCAGCAGGGGGTTCGGGACGAGCAGTACTTC. It specifies CASSLQQGVRDEQYF.

The rearrangement uses TRBV30 and TRBJ2-5, with 10 bases matching TRBD2. Looked up from germline, CDR1 is GTSNPN and CDR2 is SVGIG (reference sequence). V lost 4 bases to trimming and J lost 6 bases; unmatched junction nucleotides: 5. The CDR3 is 13 amino acids. CDR3 region: CAWTSGREKTQYF. The CDR3 DNA follows: TGTGCCTGGACTAGCGGGAGAGAGAAGACCCAGTACTTC.

This clone was picked up one time. The chain couples TRBV6-6 to TRBJ1-5; 8 bases match TRBD1. Germline loops: CDR1 MNHNY, CDR2 SVGAGI (reference sequence). The CDR3 is 15 residues long. Unmatched junction bases numbered 5, after V lost 6 bases and J lost 1 base. The DNA for the CDR3 is TGTGCCAGCAGGGCGACAGGGGAAAGCAATCAGCCCCAGCATTTT. This encodes CASRATGESNQPQHF.

This clone was seen more than once but under ten times. A read error is the likely source, as a far larger clone sits one nucleotide away. Within the sample, other DNA sequences also encode this same CDR3. The chain uses TRBV9 and TRBJ1-5; D call uncertain. Germline V gene sequence: CDR1 SGDLS, CDR2 YYNGEE. The CDR3 is made up of 14 amino acids. V was shortened by 4 bases and J by 0 bases, with 8 bases between the two germline ends. As DNA, the CDR3 is TGTGCCAGCAGCACAGCCGATAGCAATCAGCCCCAGCATTTT. This translates into CASSTADSNQPQHF.

The chain combines TRBV28 with TRBJ1-5; 8 positions match TRBD1. J was trimmed by 0 bases and V by 6 bases; bases with no gene match: 13. CDR1 and CDR2 (germline): MDHEN, SYDVKM. CDR3 length equals 18 residues. CDR3 nucleotides: TGTGCCAGCAGCTTGACAGGGGCGGGGGATTATAGCAATCAGCCCCAGCATTTT. Amino acid sequence: CASSLTGAGDYSNQPQHF.